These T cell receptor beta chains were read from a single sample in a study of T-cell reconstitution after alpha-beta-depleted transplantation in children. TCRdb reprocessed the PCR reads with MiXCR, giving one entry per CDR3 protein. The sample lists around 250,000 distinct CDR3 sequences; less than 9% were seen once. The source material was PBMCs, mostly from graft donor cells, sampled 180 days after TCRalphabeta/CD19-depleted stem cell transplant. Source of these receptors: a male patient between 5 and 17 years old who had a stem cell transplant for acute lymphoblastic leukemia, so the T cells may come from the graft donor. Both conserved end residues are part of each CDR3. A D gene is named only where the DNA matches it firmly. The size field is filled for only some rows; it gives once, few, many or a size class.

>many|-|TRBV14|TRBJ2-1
TGTGCCAGCAGCCGAGGACCGCGGTGGAATGAGCAGTTCTTC
CASSRGPRWNEQFF
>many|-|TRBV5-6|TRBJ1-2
TGTGCCAGCAGCTGGGGGGCTCAGGTATTGAACTATGGCTACACCTTC
CASSWGAQVLNYGYTF
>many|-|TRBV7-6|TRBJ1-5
TGTGCCAGCAGCCCCAATGAGGTCACCCCCCAGCATTTT
CASSPNEVTPQHF
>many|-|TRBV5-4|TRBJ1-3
TGTGCCAGCAGCCTGGCGGGGGCTCTCACTGGAAACACCATATATTTT
CASSLAGALTGNTIYF
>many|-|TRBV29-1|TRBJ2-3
TGCAGCGTTGATCTCCAGGATACGCAGTATTTT
CSVDLQDTQYF
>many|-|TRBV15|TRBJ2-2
TGTGCCACCAGCAGAACCGGGACGGCCCTGACCGGGGAGCTGTTTTTT
CATSRTGTALTGELFF
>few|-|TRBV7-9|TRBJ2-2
TGTGCCAGCAGCTTAGAGGCCGGGGAGCTGTTTTTT
CASSLEAGELFF
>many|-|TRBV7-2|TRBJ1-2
TGTGCCAGCAGCTTAGCGGGGGGAGGGAACTATGGCTACACCTTC
CASSLAGGGNYGYTF
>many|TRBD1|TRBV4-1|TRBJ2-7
TGCGCCAGCAGCCAAGAGCACAGGGGCGAGCAGTACTTC
CASSQEHRGEQYF
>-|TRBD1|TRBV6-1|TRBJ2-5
TGTGCCAGCAGCTGGACAGGTGAAGGTCGTGGGGAGACCCAGTACTTC
CASSWTGEGRGETQYF
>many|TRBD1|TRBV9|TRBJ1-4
TGTGCCAGCAGCGCTCCGGGACAGGGTGATGAAAAACTGTTTTTT
CASSAPGQGDEKLFF
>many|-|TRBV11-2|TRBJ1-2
TGTGCCAGCAGCTTCGGCTACTATGGCTACACCTTC
CASSFGYYGYTF
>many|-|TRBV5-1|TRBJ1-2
TGCGCCAGCAGCTTGGGGCTCGGCTTGGGGAGCTTCTATGGCTACACCTTC
CASSLGLGLGSFYGYTF
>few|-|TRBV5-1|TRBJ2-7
TGCGCCAGCAGCGATCTGACAGAACACGAGCAGTACTTC
CASSDLTEHEQYF
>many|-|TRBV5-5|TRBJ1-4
TGTGCCAGCAGCTTAACAGGGATACTGTTTTTT
CASSLTGILFF
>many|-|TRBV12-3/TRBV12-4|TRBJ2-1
TGTGCCAGCAGTTTCTCCAGATCCGGGGGCAATGAGCAGTTCTTC
CASSFSRSGGNEQFF